One sample yielded the 19 T cell receptor beta chains listed below, sequenced in a study of blood T cells in healthy people across ages (dated by TCRdb to between 2015 and 2016). Library prep was done by 5' RACE. The listed sequencing device is Illumina HiSeq 2500. A second roughly 6 to 12 cycle PCR used a sample-barcoded 5' primer and a J-beta primer mix. The public reads were run again by TCRdb, first through fastp at Q25 and then through MiXCR, and only productive beta chains were kept. Every entry covers one CDR3 protein and lists the most common genes and DNA from its rows. The table for this sample lists 800,000 or so distinct CDR3 sequences; 46% of them were counted only once. Together, the top ten hold about a sixth of the sample. Input material: blood. The source of these receptors is a man older than 75 in good health.

As to this clonotype: An end of the junction does not agree with germline; a read error may underlie this. The chain employs TRBV6-2 or TRBV6-3 and TRBJ2-1, with TRBD2 matching over 8 bases. Germline V lookup: CDR1 MNHEY, CDR2 SVGEGT. This CDR3 is 15 amino acids long. CDR3 in amino acids: CASSPAQRGLNKQFF. For the CDR3, the DNA is TGTGCCAGCAGTCCCGCCCAGCGGGGGCTCAATAAGCAGTTCTTC.

This chain links TRBV29-1 with TRBJ2-5; 7 bases fit TRBD2. This CDR3 spans 14 amino acids. V was clipped by 5 bases and J by 11 bases; unmatched bases: 17. The germline CDR1 and CDR2 sequences are SQVTM and ANQGSEA. DNA for the CDR3: TGCAGCGTTCCCCACGGGGGAGGGCTGAATGAGCAGTACTTC. It yields the protein CSVPHGGGLNEQYF. Filled out from reference TRBV29-1 and TRBJ2-5, the complete variable domain reads SAVISQKPSRDICQRGTSLTIQCQVDSQVTMMFWYRQQPGQSLTLIATANQGSEATYESGFVIDKFPISRPNLTFSTLTVSNMSPEDSSIYLCSVPHGGGLNEQYFGPGTRLLVL.

This clonotype was counted once. The CDR3: CASSLAVAGLTLSTDTQYF. In DNA form, the CDR3 reads TGTGCCAGCAGCTTAGCGGTCGCGGGTCTCACTCTTAGCACAGATACGCAGTATTTT. This chain links TRBV7-2 with TRBJ2-3; D possibly corresponds to TRBD2 (5 bases). This CDR3 spans 19 amino acids. The ends were cut back, 0 bases at V and 0 bases at J, with 19 bases in the middle. Germline-derived CDR1 and CDR2 are SGHTA and FQGNSA.

This chain joins TRBV4-3 and TRBJ1-1, with 8 bases lining up with TRBD1. Trimming took 0 bases from V and 9 from J; bases not matched to a gene: 6. CDR1 is LGHNA, CDR2 YSLEER, per germline. The CDR3 runs to 14 residues. The CDR3 region is CASSQDLGQEKAFF. Written as DNA, the CDR3 is TGCGCCAGCAGCCAAGATTTGGGACAGGAGAAAGCTTTCTTT.

This chain joins TRBV12-3 or TRBV12-4 and TRBJ1-5; D ambiguous. V lost 1 base and J lost 0, with 4 bases in between. This CDR3 is built from 14 residues. CDR3 bases: TGTGCCAGCAGTTTAGAGTCTAGCAATCAGCCCCAGCATTTT. Amino acids: CASSLESSNQPQHF.

The V gene is TRBV27, the J gene TRBJ2-2; D might be TRBD1 or TRBD2, each matching 6 bases. Germline-derived CDR1 and CDR2 are MNHEY and SMNVEV (reference sequence). The CDR3 contains 14 residues. The V end lost 5 bases, the J end lost 6 bases, and 13 bases lay between the germline ends. As DNA, the CDR3 is TGTGCCAGCAGTCCCACTAGGGGGGCCGGGGAGCTGTTTTTT. As protein: CASSPTRGAGELFF.

This clonotype has just a few counts. The chain recombines TRBV4-1 with TRBJ1-2; possible D gene TRBD1, 6 bases. The germline V gene has CDR1 MGHRA and CDR2 YSYEKL. V shed 2 bases and J shed 2 bases, with 12 bases lying between them. The CDR3 length is 15 residues. CDR3 residues: CASSQPDRSNYGYTF. DNA for the CDR3: TGCGCCAGCAGCCAACCTGACAGGTCGAACTATGGCTACACCTTC.

V is TRBV29-1 and J is TRBJ2-7, with 8 bases matching TRBD1. V lost 7 bases, J lost 6 bases, and 8 bases stayed unmatched. Looked up from germline, CDR1 is SQVTM and CDR2 is ANQGSEA. There are 12 residues in the CDR3. This CDR3 is CSAWTGQGEQYF. The CDR3 DNA reads as TGCAGCGCATGGACAGGGCAAGGCGAGCAGTACTTC.

The chain is built from TRBV27 and TRBJ2-3; 7 bases align to TRBD2. The CDR3 spans 17 residues. Germline CDR1 MNHEY, CDR2 SMNVEV (reference sequence). The J segment lost 4 bases and the V segment lost 0 bases, leaving 10 bases of the junction unmatched. The CDR3 spells CASSLSYRAGVPDTQYF. The CDR3 DNA reads TGTGCCAGCAGTTTATCTTATCGTGCGGGAGTTCCAGATACGCAGTATTTT.

A word on this clonotype: Being one base from a much bigger clone, this may be a read error. The chain couples TRBV27 to TRBJ2-7; D not resolved. The DNA end lines up better with TRBJ2-5; the J call may be wrong. The germline V gene has CDR1 MNHEY and CDR2 SMNVEV (reference sequence). There are 13 residues in the CDR3. CDR3 DNA sequence: TGTGCCAGCAGTGTACCCGGGCGAGAGACCCAGTACTTC. This translates into CASSVPGRETQYF.

In this sample, this clonotype turned up a few times. J is TRBJ2-2 and V is TRBV12-3 or TRBV12-4, with D tentatively TRBD1 (5 bases). The CDR3 contains 13 residues. Trimming removed 5 bases at V and 5 bases at J, with 9 bases between. CDR3 region: CASSATATGELFF. The CDR3 DNA follows: TGTGCCAGCAGTGCGACAGCTACCGGGGAGCTGTTTTTT.

About this clonotype: A much larger clonotype is one base distant, so this may be a read error. V is TRBV4-3 and J is TRBJ2-1; D is ambiguous. The end of the DNA aligns better with TRBJ2-7, so the J call may be wrong. The CDR3 sequence is 13 residues long. Germline loops: CDR1 LGHNA, CDR2 YSLEER. The CDR3 region is CASSQGIYNEQYF. The CDR3 DNA reads TGCGCCAGCAGCCAAGGGATATACAATGAGCAGTACTTC.

The table lists this clonotype with a count of one. V is TRBV20-1 and J is TRBJ1-5; maybe TRBD1 (6 bases). This CDR3 region has 13 residues. V was pared by 6 bases and J by 7 bases, with 16 bases between. Germline CDR1 DFQATT, CDR2 SNEGSKA (reference sequence). The CDR3 is CSAPPPGGQPQHF. As DNA, the CDR3 is TGCAGTGCCCCGCCGCCGGGGGGCCAGCCCCAGCATTTT.

The chain uses TRBV20-1 and TRBJ2-2, with 10 bases that match TRBD2. In germline, CDR1 is DFQATT, CDR2 SNEGSKA (reference sequence). This CDR3 spans 15 amino acids. With 2 bases clipped from V and 6 bases from J, the junction kept 6 bases outside the gene matches. DNA of the CDR3: TGCAGTGCTAGACCCGGGACTAGCGTAGCCGGGGAGCTGTTTTTT. It encodes CSARPGTSVAGELFF.

The V call is TRBV7-2, the J call TRBJ2-5; TRBD2 matches at 12 bases. The CDR3 sequence is 15 residues long. The V segment lost 1 base and the J segment 3 bases; nucleotides outside the gene matches: 0. Germline lookup yields CDR1 SGHTA and CDR2 FQGNSA. The CDR3 reads CASSLGTSGEETQYF. The CDR3 region has the DNA TGTGCCAGCAGCTTAGGGACTAGCGGGGAAGAGACCCAGTACTTC.

This clonotype was recorded at least ten times. The chain has TRBV7-6 and TRBJ1-6; D remains unclear. Germline V gene sequence: CDR1 SGHVS, CDR2 FNYEAQ. The CDR3 consists of 13 residues. Trimming cost V 1 base and J 7 bases, with 5 bases left between them. The CDR3 DNA follows: TGTGCCAGCAGCTTAGAGATAAATTCACCCCTCCACTTT. The encoded protein is CASSLEINSPLHF.

This clonotype was detected many times. An end of the junction does not agree with germline; a read error may underlie this. This rearrangement joins TRBV5-1 to TRBJ2-1; D is ambiguous. From germline, CDR1 is SGHRS and CDR2 YFSETQ. This CDR3 region has 12 residues. The CDR3 DNA follows: TGTGCCAGCAGCTTGACGGGTAATGAGCAGTTCTTC. Its protein is CASSLTGNEQFF.

This clonotype was seen a handful of times. This chain connects TRBV20-1 to TRBJ2-7; TRBD2 agrees at 12 bases. The CDR3 runs to 16 residues. Germline V lookup: CDR1 DFQATT, CDR2 SNEGSKA (reference sequence). After removal of 0 bases from V and 3 bases from J, the junction contained 6 bases not matched to a gene. CDR3 DNA: TGCAGTGCTAGAGATCTCGGACTAGCGGGGAACTACGAGCAGTACTTC. As protein: CSARDLGLAGNYEQYF.

This clonotype was observed at least ten times. The V call is TRBV20-1, the J call TRBJ2-7; 10 positions agree with TRBD2. The CDR3 runs to 15 residues. In germline, CDR1 is DFQATT, CDR2 SNEGSKA (reference sequence). V dropped 6 bases and J dropped 5; count of bases not matched to a gene: 13. CDR3 bases: TGCAGTGCCCTCAGGTCCCTAGCGGGAGTAAACGAGCAGTACTTC. Its translation: CSALRSLAGVNEQYF.